These 24 T cell receptor beta chains originate from one sample sequenced in a study of T cell responses to AZD1222 COVID-19 vaccine. Assay: immunoSEQ multiplex PCR; the TCRdb copy retains only in-frame clones and omits some. The sample has some 110,000 clones; about 88% are singletons. The starting material was peripheral blood, obtained 28 days after the second AZD1222 dose. These receptors all stem from an adult who received the AZD1222 COVID-19 vaccine.

The chain combines TRBV6-2 or TRBV6-3 with TRBJ2-3; weak D call: TRBD2 (6 bases). Germline CDR1 and CDR2: MNHEY and SVGEGT. The CDR3 is made up of 16 amino acids. Trimming took off 2 bases at V and 5 bases at J, with 17 bases between the two ends. The CDR3 spells CASSYPFGSREDTQYF. The CDR3 coding sequence is TGTGCCAGCAGTTACCCCTTCGGGAGCAGGGAAGATACGCAGTATTTT.

The gene calls are TRBV30 and TRBJ1-2; the D is unclear. The V end lost 3 bases, the J end lost 0 bases, and 8 bases lay between the germline ends. The CDR3 extends over 13 amino acids. CDR1 is GTSNPN and CDR2 is SVGIG in the germline V gene (reference sequence). This CDR3 reads CAWRDGANYGYTF. CDR3 nucleotide sequence: TGTGCCTGGAGGGACGGGGCTAACTATGGCTACACCTTC. Full variable domain (remainder filled in from reference TRBV30 and TRBJ1-2): SQTIHQWPATLVQPVGSPLSLECTVEGTSNPNLYWYRQAAGRGLQLLFYSVGIGQISSEVPQNLSASRPQDRQFILSSKKLLLSDSGFYLCAWRDGANYGYTFGSGTRLTVV.

CDR3 bases: TGTGCCAGCGAGGGGGGAGCTAATGAAAAACTGTTTTTT. Translating gives CASEGGANEKLFF. The chain combines TRBV25-1 with TRBJ1-4, with D possibly being TRBD1 (6 bases). Germline V gives CDR1 MGHDK, CDR2 SYGVNS. The ends were cut back, 8 bases at V and 3 bases at J, with 10 bases in the middle. The CDR3 contains 13 residues.

The chain recombines TRBV28 with TRBJ2-7, with 7 nucleotides matching TRBD2. The CDR3 consists of 14 residues. Trimming at V came to 1 base and at J to 5 bases, leaving 5 bases not matched to a gene. Germline CDR1 reads MDHEN; CDR2 reads SYDVKM. The CDR3: CASSLLGGRDEQYF. The CDR3, as DNA: TGTGCCAGCAGTTTATTAGGCGGGAGAGACGAGCAGTACTTC.

The chain uses TRBV24-1 and TRBJ1-6; 9 bases align to TRBD1. Germline assignment: CDR1 KGHDR and CDR2 SFDVKD. The CDR3 extends over 19 amino acids. V was pared by 9 bases and J by 6 bases, with 20 bases of the junction left unmatched. The CDR3 spells CATERRDRVMIGRNSPLHF. Here the CDR3 DNA reads TGTGCCACCGAACGGAGGGACAGGGTAATGATCGGACGTAATTCACCCCTCCACTTT.

The chain has TRBV24-1 and TRBJ2-3; D is uncertain. Between the trimmed V and J ends, which lost 4 bases and 4 bases, there was a span of 17 bases. The CDR3 extends over 16 amino acids. Germline CDR1 is KGHDR and CDR2 is SFDVKD. This chain's CDR3 is CATSDSLVVDADTQYF. The CDR3, as DNA: TGTGCCACCAGTGACTCCCTAGTGGTTGACGCAGATACGCAGTATTTT.

This sequence joins TRBV7-2 and TRBJ2-7; D not certain. This CDR3 comprises 11 residues. The ends were cut back, 5 bases at V and 12 bases at J, with 14 bases in the middle. The germline V gene has CDR1 SGHTA and CDR2 FQGNSA. CDR3 DNA: TGTGCCAGCAGCCCCGAGTGGGTCCTGTACTTC. It is translated as CASSPEWVLYF.

The V call is TRBV6-1, the J call TRBJ2-2; TRBD2 matches 10 bases. Trimming took 2 bases from V and 2 from J; bases not matched to a gene: 2. CDR3 length: 16 residues. Germline V lookup: CDR1 MNHNS, CDR2 SASEGT. CDR3 nucleotide sequence: TGTGCCAGCAGTGAATGGACTAGCGGAAACACCGGGGAGCTGTTTTTT. Translating gives CASSEWTSGNTGELFF.

The chain recombines TRBV19 with TRBJ2-7; tentative D call: TRBD1 (5 bases). Germline CDR1 reads LNHDA; CDR2 reads SQIVND (reference sequence). The CDR3 runs 15 residues. Trimming took off 3 bases at V and 0 bases at J, with 12 bases between the two ends. The CDR3 coding sequence is TGTGCCAGTAGTATTTATGACAGCGCCTCCTACGAGCAGTACTTC. Amino acid sequence: CASSIYDSASYEQYF.

This rearrangement joins TRBV15 to TRBJ2-7; no firm D call. The CDR3 consists of 13 residues. Germline CDR1 LNHNV, CDR2 YYDKDF (reference sequence). Trimming took off 0 bases at V and 3 bases at J, with 6 bases between the two ends. The CDR3 bases are TGTGCCACCAGCAGAGATCCCAACTACGAGCAGTACTTC. Its translation is CATSRDPNYEQYF.

The chain has TRBV7-9 and TRBJ2-7; 12 positions agree with TRBD2. J was trimmed by 5 bases and V by 1 base; bases with no gene match: 6. The V gene's germline CDR1 is SEHNR and CDR2 FQNEAQ (reference sequence). The CDR3 sequence is 16 residues long. CDR3 sequence (DNA): TGTGCCAGCAGCTTAGGACTAGCGGGAGCGGTCCACGAGCAGTACTTC. It codes for CASSLGLAGAVHEQYF.

This clone was counted between two and nine times. This chain connects TRBV21-1 to TRBJ2-7; TRBD1 was called by the table and not checked on the DNA. TRBV21-1 is an annotated pseudogene. This CDR3 has 17 amino acids. The chain's CDR3 is CASSKVSKDRDYYEQYF. The CDR3 coding sequence is TGTGCCAGCAGCAAAGTAAGTAAGGACAGGGACTACTACGAGCAGTACTTC.

The chain recombines TRBV28 with TRBJ2-5, with 12 bases matching TRBD2. CDR3 length: 16 residues. CDR1 MDHEN and CDR2 SYDVKM come from the germline V gene. With 6 bases clipped from V and 4 bases from J, the junction kept 9 bases outside the gene matches. The CDR3 loop is CASRTLAGGPRETQYF. The CDR3 coding sequence is TGTGCCAGCAGAACGCTAGCGGGAGGGCCACGAGAGACCCAGTACTTC.

This clone has a handful of counts. The CDR3 loop reads CASSGQDRVYGYTF. As DNA, the CDR3 is TGTGCCAGCAGCGGCCAAGACAGGGTCTATGGCTACACCTTC. The rearrangement links TRBV9 to TRBJ1-2; 7 bases map to TRBD1. CDR1 is SGDLS and CDR2 is YYNGEE in the germline V gene. CDR3 length: 14 residues. V lost 3 bases to trimming and J lost 4 bases; unmatched junction nucleotides: 6.

This clone is a singleton in its sample. At one of its ends the junction is not consistent with the germline gene, which may arise from a read error. This CDR3 reads CASSLGWGGGWVF. In DNA form, the CDR3 reads TGTGCCAGCAGCCTCGGTTGGGGAGGCGGCTGGGTCTTC. This chain uses TRBV11-2 with TRBJ2-1, with D perhaps TRBD2 (6 bases). Germline assignment: CDR1 SGHAT and CDR2 FQNNGV. This CDR3 spans 13 amino acids.

The chain recombines TRBV27 with TRBJ1-6, with D possibly matching TRBD1 (6 bases). V was shortened by 2 bases and J by 7 bases, with 30 bases between the two germline ends. Germline CDR1 MNHEY, CDR2 SMNVEV (reference sequence). This CDR3 contains 21 residues. The CDR3 sequence: CASSLKVGQGTPKRGNSPLHF. For the CDR3, the DNA is TGTGCCAGCAGTTTAAAGGTTGGGCAGGGGACACCGAAACGAGGGAATTCACCCCTCCACTTT.

V gene TRBV6-1 combines with J gene TRBJ1-2, with a weak D call TRBD1 (5 bases). Germline V gene data show CDR1 as MNHNS and CDR2 as SASEGT. V was trimmed by 3 bases and J by 3 bases, leaving 11 bases between them. The CDR3 totals 14 residues. Here the CDR3 DNA reads TGTGCCAGCAGTGAGGACTGGGGGGACTATGGCTACACCTTC. Amino acids: CASSEDWGDYGYTF.

The J gene is TRBJ2-1, the V gene TRBV5-1; no clear D gene. The germline CDR1 and CDR2 sequences are SGHRS and YFSETQ. V was cut by 0 bases and J by 0 bases, with 7 bases left in between. The CDR3 is made up of 15 amino acids. The CDR3 sequence: CASSLEGSSYNEQFF. The CDR3 DNA is TGCGCCAGCAGCTTGGAGGGCAGCTCCTACAATGAGCAGTTCTTC.

The chain uses TRBV6-2 or TRBV6-3 and TRBJ1-1; D is uncertain. The V and J ends lost 5 bases and 1 base respectively, with 5 bases between them. Germline values: CDR1 MNHEY, CDR2 SVGEGT. CDR3 size: 12 residues. CDR3 sequence: CASSRGNTEAFF. The CDR3 nucleotides are TGTGCCAGCAGTCGGGGGAACACTGAAGCTTTCTTT.

The chain is built from TRBV7-3 and TRBJ2-1; perhaps TRBD1 as D (5 bases). V lost 6 bases to trimming and J lost 0 bases, with 12 bases between them. The CDR3 runs to 15 residues. The germline gives CDR1 SGHTA, CDR2 FQGTGA. CDR3 sequence reads: CASRADSSSYNEQFF. CDR3 DNA sequence: TGTGCCAGCAGAGCCGACAGTTCCTCCTACAATGAGCAGTTCTTC. The variable domain in full, with the rest retrieved from reference TRBV7-3 and TRBJ2-1, is GAGVSQTPSNKVTEKGKYVELRCDPISGHTALYWYRQSLGQGPEFLIYFQGTGAADDSGLPNDRFFAVRPEGSVSTLKIQRTERGDSAVYLCASRADSSSYNEQFFGPGTRLTVL.

This chain uses TRBV30 with TRBJ2-5; no definite D call. CDR1 is GTSNPN and CDR2 is SVGIG in the germline V gene (reference sequence). Trimming took 0 bases from V and 5 from J, leaving 10 bases between them. CDR3 length equals 13 residues. The CDR3: CAWSVYPQETQYF. CDR3 nucleotide sequence: TGTGCCTGGAGTGTTTACCCCCAGGAGACCCAGTACTTC. The full variable domain, in which reference TRBV30 and TRBJ2-5 provide the parts outside the CDR3, is SQTIHQWPATLVQPVGSPLSLECTVEGTSNPNLYWYRQAAGRGLQLLFYSVGIGQISSEVPQNLSASRPQDRQFILSSKKLLLSDSGFYLCAWSVYPQETQYFGPGTRLLVL.

This clone was seen only a few times. The gene calls are TRBV18 and TRBJ1-3; TRBD1 is a possible D gene (5 bases). CDR3 length equals 15 residues. Germline V gene data show CDR1 as KGHSH and CDR2 as LQKENI. Trimming removed 4 bases at V and 0 bases at J, with 10 bases between. The CDR3 DNA reads as TGTGCCAGCTCACGGGGGGTGCCCTCTGGAAACACCATATATTTT. This encodes CASSRGVPSGNTIYF.

This rearrangement joins TRBV19 to TRBJ1-5; tentative D call: TRBD1 (6 bases). CDR1 LNHDA and CDR2 SQIVND come from the germline V gene (reference sequence). With 7 bases removed from V and 1 base from J, the gap between germline ends came to 17 bases. CDR3 length equals 16 residues. The CDR3 reads CASKKGGGQSNQPQHF. The CDR3 DNA reads as TGTGCCAGTAAGAAGGGAGGGGGTCAGAGCAATCAGCCCCAGCATTTT.

This rearrangement joins TRBV11-2 to TRBJ2-4; no reliable D call. V was pared by 0 bases and J by 1 base, with 7 bases between. The CDR3 runs to 15 residues. CDR1 SGHAT and CDR2 FQNNGV come from the germline V gene. The CDR3 protein is CASSLEGAAKNIQYF. CDR3 bases: TGTGCCAGCAGCTTAGAAGGAGCGGCCAAAAACATTCAGTACTTC.